This paragraph covers one T cell receptor (beta chain) sequence. This sample was taken from a study of shared T cell receptors in the human thymus. The CDR3 covers 16 residues. Germline V gene lookup returns CDR1 MGHRA and CDR2 YSYEKL. The trim removed 0 bases at V and 14 bases at J, leaving 13 bases unmatched. TCRdb keeps only in-frame clones here, not all; method: immunoSEQ multiplex PCR. The table includes around 730,000 clones, 70% to 90% detected once. These data are also associated with another study on human thymus T cells.

This TCR derives from a girl in the first two years of life with a congenital heart defect. The sample was thymocytes. V gene TRBV4-1 combines with J gene TRBJ1-2, with 12 bases identical to TRBD1. Written as DNA, the CDR3 is TGCGCCAGCAGCCAAGATAGAGGGGGGGACAGGGGGCGTCTTACCTTC. Translating gives CASSQDRGGDRGRLTF.